This T cell receptor beta chain stems from a study of T cell responses to AZD1222 COVID-19 vaccine. Study results and limitations: Samples come after the peak T cell response, not at day 14. Only a handful of AZD1222 recipients tested seropositive at baseline.

Here immunoSEQ multiplex PCR was the method, and the copy in TCRdb shows in-frame clones only, minus some. The sample consists of 90,000 to 150,000 clones, 85% to 90% of them appearing once. The germline gives CDR1 SGHNT, CDR2 YENEEA. V was pared by 5 bases and J by 3 bases, with 4 bases between. This CDR3 region has 12 residues. Remarks on this clone: Its antigen is undetermined.

The sequence was obtained from an adult who received the AZD1222 COVID-19 vaccine. The chain is built from TRBV11-3 and TRBJ2-2; D is ambiguous. Sequencing used peripheral blood, obtained 28 days after the second AZD1222 dose. CDR3 residues: CASSPYTGELFF. CDR3 DNA: TGTGCCAGCAGCCCGTACACCGGGGAGCTGTTTTTT.